Given below is one T cell receptor beta chain in context. Regarding treatment: oral pan-JAK inhibitor, 5-10 mg twice daily. Sorted out of PBMCs were CD4+ T cells and CD8+ T cells. The sample originates from a study of CD8+ T cells in alopecia areata. CDR1 is SGHRS, CDR2 YFSETQ, per germline. The CDR3 contains 15 residues. Between the trimmed V and J ends, which lost 2 bases and 6 bases, there was a span of 15 bases. RNA extraction and reverse transcription yielded cDNA as sequencing template. Method: immunoSEQ multiplex PCR; TCRdb's copy keeps in-frame clones and lacks some. This table has about 200,000 clones, 35% to 40% appearing once.

This TCR was sampled from a human donor with alopecia areata. This sample comprised CD4+ T cells sorted from blood, obtained around week 30, from a patient treated with tofacitinib. J is TRBJ2-1 and V is TRBV5-1, with D tentatively TRBD1 (6 bases). The CDR3 sequence is CASSFETGNSNEQFF. For the CDR3, the DNA is TGCGCCAGCAGCTTTGAGACAGGAAATTCCAATGAGCAGTTCTTC.